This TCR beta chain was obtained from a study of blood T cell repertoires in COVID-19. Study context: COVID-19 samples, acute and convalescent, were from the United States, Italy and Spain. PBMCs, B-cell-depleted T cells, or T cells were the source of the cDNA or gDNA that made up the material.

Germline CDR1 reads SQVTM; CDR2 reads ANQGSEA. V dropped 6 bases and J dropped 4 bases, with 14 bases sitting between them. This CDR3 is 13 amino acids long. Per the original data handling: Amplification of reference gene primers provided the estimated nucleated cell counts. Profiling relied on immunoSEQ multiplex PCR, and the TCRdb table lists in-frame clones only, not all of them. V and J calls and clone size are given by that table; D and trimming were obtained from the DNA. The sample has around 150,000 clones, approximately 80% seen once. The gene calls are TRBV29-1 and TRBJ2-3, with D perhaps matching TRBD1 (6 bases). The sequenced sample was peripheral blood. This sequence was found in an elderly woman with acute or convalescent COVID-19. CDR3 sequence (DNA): TGCAGCGTGAGGGGGATGGCGGCAGATACGCAGTATTTT. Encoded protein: CSVRGMAADTQYF.